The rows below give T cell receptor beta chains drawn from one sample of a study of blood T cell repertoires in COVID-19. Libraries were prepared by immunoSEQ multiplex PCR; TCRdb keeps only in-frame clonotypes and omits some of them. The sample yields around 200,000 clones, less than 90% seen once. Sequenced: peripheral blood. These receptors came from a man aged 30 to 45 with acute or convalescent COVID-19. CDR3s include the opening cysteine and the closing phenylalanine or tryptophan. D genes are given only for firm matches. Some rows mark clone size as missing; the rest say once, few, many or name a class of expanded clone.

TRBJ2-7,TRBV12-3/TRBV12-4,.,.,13,CASSLPRVHEQYF,TGTGCCAGCAGCCTCCCCAGGGTTCACGAGCAGTACTTC
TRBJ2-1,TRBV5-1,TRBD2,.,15,CASSSKTSGGPEQFF,TGCGCCAGCAGCTCTAAGACTAGCGGGGGCCCTGAGCAGTTCTTC
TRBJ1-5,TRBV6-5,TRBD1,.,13,CASSGTGNQPQHF,TGTGCCAGCAGCGGGACAGGCAATCAGCCCCAGCATTTT
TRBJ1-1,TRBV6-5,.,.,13,CASSWGDNTEAFF,TGTGCCAGCAGTTGGGGGGATAACACTGAAGCTTTCTTT
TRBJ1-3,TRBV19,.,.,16,CASSWGPGSYGNTIYF,TGTGCCAGTAGTTGGGGGCCAGGGTCCTACGGAAACACCATATATTTT
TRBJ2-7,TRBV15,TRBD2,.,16,CATSRDFKAGYYEQYF,TGTGCCACCAGCAGAGATTTTAAAGCGGGGTACTACGAGCAGTACTTC
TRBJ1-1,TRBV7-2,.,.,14,CASSLYQLNTEAFF,TGTGCCAGCAGCTTATACCAGTTGAACACTGAAGCTTTCTTT
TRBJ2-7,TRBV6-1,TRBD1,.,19,CASSAPRSMPGQPTYEQYF,TGTGCCAGCAGTGCTCCCCGTTCCATGCCGGGACAGCCGACCTACGAGCAGTACTTC
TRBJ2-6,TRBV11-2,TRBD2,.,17,CASSQGLAGTGANVLTF,TGTGCCAGCAGCCAAGGGCTAGCGGGAACTGGGGCCAACGTCCTGACTTTC
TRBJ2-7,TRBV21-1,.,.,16,CASTLFSGRAPYEQYF,TGTGCCAGCACCCTCTTTAGCGGGAGAGCCCCCTACGAGCAGTACTTC
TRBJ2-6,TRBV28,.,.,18,CASSASALREAGANVLTF,TGTGCCAGCAGTGCATCGGCCCTCAGGGAAGCCGGGGCCAACGTCCTGACTTTC
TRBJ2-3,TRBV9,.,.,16,CASSGRLKSVSDTQYF,TGTGCCAGCAGCGGACGACTAAAGAGCGTATCAGATACGCAGTATTTT
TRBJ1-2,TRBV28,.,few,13,CASSLKGLAGYTF,TGTGCCAGCAGTTTGAAGGGGCTGGCTGGCTACACCTTC
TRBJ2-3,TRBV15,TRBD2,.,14,CATSYSGRTDTQYF,TGTGCCACCAGCTATAGCGGGAGAACAGATACGCAGTATTTT
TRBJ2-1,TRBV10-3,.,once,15,CAIRPGTPSYNEQFF,TGTGCCATCAGACCCGGGACACCTTCCTACAATGAGCAGTTCTTC
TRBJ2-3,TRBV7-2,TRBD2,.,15,CASSFSGGGRHTQYF,TGTGCCAGCAGCTTTTCGGGCGGGGGGAGACATACGCAGTATTTT
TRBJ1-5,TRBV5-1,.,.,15,CASSLTSGSNQPQHF,TGCGCCAGCAGCTTGACCTCAGGAAGCAATCAGCCCCAGCATTTT
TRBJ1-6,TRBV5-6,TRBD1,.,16,CASSLDRGSYNSPLHF,TGTGCCAGCAGCTTGGACAGGGGTTCCTATAATTCACCCCTCCACTTT
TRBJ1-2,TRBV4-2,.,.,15,CASSQDHGANYGYTF,TGTGCCAGCAGCCAAGATCACGGAGCTAACTATGGCTACACCTTC
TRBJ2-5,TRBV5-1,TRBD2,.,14,CASSDTSGGETQYF,TGCGCCAGCAGCGATACAAGCGGGGGAGAGACCCAGTACTTC
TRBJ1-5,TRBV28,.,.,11,CVSPGADPQHF,TGTGTCAGTCCAGGGGCCGATCCCCAGCATTTT
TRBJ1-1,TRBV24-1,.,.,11,CAPFGGTEAFF,TGTGCCCCCTTCGGGGGTACTGAAGCTTTCTTT
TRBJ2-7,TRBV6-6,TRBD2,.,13,CASSKDRGDEQYF,TGTGCCAGCAGCAAGGACCGGGGGGACGAGCAGTACTTC
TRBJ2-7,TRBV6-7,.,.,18,CASSYSIPSSQGVYEQYF,TGTGCCAGCAGTTACTCCATCCCCTCATCCCAGGGCGTCTACGAGCAGTACTTC
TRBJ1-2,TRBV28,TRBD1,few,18,CASSFPLGTGGAGYGYTF,TGTGCCAGCAGTTTTCCCTTAGGGACAGGGGGCGCCGGCTATGGCTACACCTTC
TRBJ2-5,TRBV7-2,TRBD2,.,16,CASSLGTSGGQETQYF,TGTGCCAGCAGCTTAGGGACTAGCGGGGGGCAGGAGACCCAGTACTTC
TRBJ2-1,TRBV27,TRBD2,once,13,CASKGLAGGEQFF,TGTGCCAGCAAGGGACTAGCGGGGGGTGAGCAGTTCTTC
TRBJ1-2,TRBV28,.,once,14,CASTPRTAGDGYTF,TGTGCCAGCACCCCGAGGACAGCCGGGGACGGCTACACCTTC
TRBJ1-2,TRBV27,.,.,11,CASMGGGRYTF,TGTGCCAGCATGGGGGGGGGCCGCTACACCTTC
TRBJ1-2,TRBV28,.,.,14,CASSLELGARGYTF,TGTGCCAGCAGCTTAGAACTGGGGGCTCGGGGCTACACCTTC
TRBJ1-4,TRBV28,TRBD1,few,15,CASSLTEDRGEKLFF,TGTGCCAGCAGTTTGACCGAGGACAGGGGAGAAAAACTGTTTTTT
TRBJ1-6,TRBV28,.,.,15,CASRSQGSYNSPLHF,TGTGCCAGCAGGTCACAGGGCTCCTATAATTCACCCCTCCACTTT
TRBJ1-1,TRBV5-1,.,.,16,CASSLRTGIRGTEAFF,TGCGCCAGCAGCTTACGTACCGGAATCCGGGGCACTGAAGCTTTCTTT
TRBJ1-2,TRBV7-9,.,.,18,CASSLVKSAVRRSYGYTF,TGTGCCAGCAGCTTAGTCAAGTCTGCAGTGCGAAGGAGCTATGGCTACACCTTC
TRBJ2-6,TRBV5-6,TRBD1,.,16,CATHREVGQGANVLTF,TGTGCCACCCACCGTGAAGTGGGACAGGGGGCCAACGTCCTGACTTTC
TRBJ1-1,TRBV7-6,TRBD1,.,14,CASSKGQMNTEAFF,TGTGCCAGCAGCAAGGGACAGATGAACACTGAAGCTTTCTTT
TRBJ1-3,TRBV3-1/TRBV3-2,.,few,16,CASSPPRSGAGNTIYF,TGTGCCAGCAGCCCGCCACGAAGCGGGGCTGGAAACACCATATATTTT
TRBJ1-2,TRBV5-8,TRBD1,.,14,CASTRQGGLSGYTF,TGTGCCAGCACCAGACAGGGGGGCCTAAGTGGCTACACCTTC
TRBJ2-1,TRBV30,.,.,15,CAWSKLVAAYNEQFF,TGTGCCTGGAGTAAGCTGGTAGCGGCCTACAATGAGCAGTTCTTC
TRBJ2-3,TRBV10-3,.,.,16,CAISGHSKVGTDTQYF,TGTGCCATCAGTGGGCACAGCAAGGTGGGCACAGATACGCAGTATTTT
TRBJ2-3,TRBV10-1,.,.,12,CASSESGGTQYF,TGCGCCAGCAGTGAGTCGGGGGGTACGCAGTATTTT
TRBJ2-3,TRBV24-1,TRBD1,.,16,CATSDPGQGGTDTQYF,TGTGCCACCAGTGACCCGGGACAGGGTGGAACAGATACGCAGTATTTT
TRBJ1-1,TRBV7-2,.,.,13,CASSLDFSTEAFF,TGTGCCAGCAGCTTAGACTTTAGCACTGAAGCTTTCTTT
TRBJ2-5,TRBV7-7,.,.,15,CASSLNWGEKETQYF,TGTGCTAGCAGCTTGAATTGGGGGGAAAAAGAGACCCAGTACTTC
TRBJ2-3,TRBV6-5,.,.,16,CASSYGRRPNTDTQYF,TGTGCCAGCAGTTACGGACGGAGGCCCAACACAGATACGCAGTATTTT
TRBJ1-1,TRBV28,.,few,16,CASRSGIIRLNTEAFF,TGTGCCAGCAGGTCCGGGATCATCCGCCTGAACACTGAAGCTTTCTTT
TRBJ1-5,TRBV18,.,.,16,CASSRRDGPSNQPQHF,TGTGCCAGCTCGCGGCGGGACGGACCAAGCAATCAGCCCCAGCATTTT
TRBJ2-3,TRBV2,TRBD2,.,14,CASSEEGSGDTQYF,TGTGCCAGCAGTGAAGAGGGTAGCGGGGATACGCAGTATTTT
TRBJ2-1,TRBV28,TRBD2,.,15,CASRGGTGPYNEQFF,TGTGCCAGCAGGGGAGGGACGGGCCCCTACAATGAGCAGTTCTTC
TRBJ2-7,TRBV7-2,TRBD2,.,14,CASSFGLASYEQYF,TGTGCCAGCAGCTTCGGACTAGCGTCCTACGAGCAGTACTTC
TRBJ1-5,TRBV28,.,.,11,CASSWSQPQHF,TGTGCCAGCAGTTGGAGTCAGCCCCAGCATTTT
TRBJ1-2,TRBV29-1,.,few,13,CSVGTGWNYGYTF,TGCAGCGTGGGCACAGGCTGGAACTATGGCTACACCTTC
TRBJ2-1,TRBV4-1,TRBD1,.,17,CASSQPGQGSSYNEQFF,TGCGCCAGCAGCCAACCGGGACAGGGGAGCTCCTACAATGAGCAGTTCTTC
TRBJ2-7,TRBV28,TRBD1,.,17,CASSLLPGQGQSYEQYF,TGTGCCAGCAGTTTACTCCCCGGACAGGGCCAGTCCTACGAGCAGTACTTC
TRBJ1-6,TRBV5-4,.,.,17,CASSMGTPSSYNSPLHF,TGTGCCAGCAGCATGGGGACACCGAGCTCCTATAATTCACCCCTCCACTTT
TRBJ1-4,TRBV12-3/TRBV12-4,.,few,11,CASSSRGKLFF,TGTGCCAGCAGTTCAAGAGGAAAACTGTTTTTT
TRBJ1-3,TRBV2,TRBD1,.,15,CASSLQGVYGNTIYF,TGTGCCAGCAGCCTTCAGGGGGTTTATGGAAACACCATATATTTT
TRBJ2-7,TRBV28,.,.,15,CASSPHEALSYEQYF,TGTGCCAGCAGTCCACATGAGGCTCTTTCCTACGAGCAGTACTTC
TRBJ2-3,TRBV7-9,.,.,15,CASSLVGRGTDTQYF,TGTGCCAGCAGCTTAGTTGGCAGGGGCACAGATACGCAGTATTTT
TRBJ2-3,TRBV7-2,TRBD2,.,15,CASSFKAGGADTQYF,TGTGCCAGCAGCTTTAAGGCGGGAGGAGCAGATACGCAGTATTTT